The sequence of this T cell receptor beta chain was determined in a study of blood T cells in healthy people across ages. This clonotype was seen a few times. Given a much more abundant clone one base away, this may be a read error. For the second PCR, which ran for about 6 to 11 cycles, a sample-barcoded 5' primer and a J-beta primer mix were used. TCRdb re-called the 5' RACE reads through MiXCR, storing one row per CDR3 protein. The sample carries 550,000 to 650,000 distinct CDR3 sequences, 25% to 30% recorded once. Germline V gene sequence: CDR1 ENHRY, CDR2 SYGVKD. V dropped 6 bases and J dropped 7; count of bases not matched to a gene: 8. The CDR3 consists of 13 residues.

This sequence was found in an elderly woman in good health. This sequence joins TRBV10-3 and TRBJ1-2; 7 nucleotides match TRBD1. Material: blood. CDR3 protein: CAIRDRLAGGYTF. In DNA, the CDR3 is TGTGCCATCAGGGACAGGCTAGCTGGTGGCTACACCTTC.